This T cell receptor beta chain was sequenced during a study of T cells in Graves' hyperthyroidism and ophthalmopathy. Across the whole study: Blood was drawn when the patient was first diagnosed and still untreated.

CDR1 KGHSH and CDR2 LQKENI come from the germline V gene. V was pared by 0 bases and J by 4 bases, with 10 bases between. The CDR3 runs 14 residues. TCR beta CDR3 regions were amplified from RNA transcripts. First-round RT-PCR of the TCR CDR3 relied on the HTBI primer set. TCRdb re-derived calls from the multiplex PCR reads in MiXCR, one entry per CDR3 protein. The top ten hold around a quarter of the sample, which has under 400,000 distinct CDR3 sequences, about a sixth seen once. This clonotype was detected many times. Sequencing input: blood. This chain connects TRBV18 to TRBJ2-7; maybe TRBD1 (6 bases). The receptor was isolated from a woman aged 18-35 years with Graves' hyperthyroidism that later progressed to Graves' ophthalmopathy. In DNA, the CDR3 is TGTGCCAGCTCACCACCCGGGACACAGTACGAGCAGTACTTC. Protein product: CASSPPGTQYEQYF.